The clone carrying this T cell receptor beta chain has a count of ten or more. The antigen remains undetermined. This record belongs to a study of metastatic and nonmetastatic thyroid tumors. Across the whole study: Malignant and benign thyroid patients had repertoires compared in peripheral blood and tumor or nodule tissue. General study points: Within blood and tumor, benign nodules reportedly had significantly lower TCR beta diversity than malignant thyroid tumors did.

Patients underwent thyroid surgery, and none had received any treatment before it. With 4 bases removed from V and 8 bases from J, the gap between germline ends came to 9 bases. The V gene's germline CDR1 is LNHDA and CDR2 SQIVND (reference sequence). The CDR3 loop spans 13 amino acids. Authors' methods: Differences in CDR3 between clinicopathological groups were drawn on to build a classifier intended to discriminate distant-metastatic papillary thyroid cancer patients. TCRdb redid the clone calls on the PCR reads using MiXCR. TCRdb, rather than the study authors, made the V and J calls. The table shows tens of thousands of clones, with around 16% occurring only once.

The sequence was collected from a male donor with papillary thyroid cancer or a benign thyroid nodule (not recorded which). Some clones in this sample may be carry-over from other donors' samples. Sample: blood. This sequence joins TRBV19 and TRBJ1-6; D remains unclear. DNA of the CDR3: TGTGCCAGTAGTAGGAGTGTGGATTCACCCCTCCACTTT. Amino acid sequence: CASSRSVDSPLHF.